Sequencing of this T cell receptor (beta chain) was carried out in a study of cytomegalovirus exposure and HLA in healthy donors (TCRdb year 2017). At the level of the whole study: According to an earlier analysis of a few hundred of the donors, some 180 million T cells yielded 117 million unique TCR beta sequences and around 280 Gb of sequence data. An early release that covered around 590 HLA-typed donors contained around 330 gigabases of sequencing data and around 85 million unique TCR sequences. Of the roughly 400 genotyped donors, roughly 80% fell in the genetic ancestry cluster associated with self-reported Caucasian donors. The study was designed to test whether signatures of past pathogen exposure could be identified by cataloging public T cell receptors. The study profiled the T cell repertoires of fewer than 850 subjects by immunosequencing and related them to cytomegalovirus serostatus. In addition to the first cohort of 666 subjects, a separate validation cohort of 120 different subjects was used. To predict cytomegalovirus infection status, the study combined high-throughput TCR immunosequencing, statistical association of individual TCRs with disease status, and machine learning. To study patterns of TCR occurrence, a later analysis re-analyzed previously published TCR beta repertoires from several hundred donors and added high-resolution HLA genotyping. Rather than drawing on any new phenotypic data, the later analysis identified candidate immune exposures from TCR beta sequences and the way those sequences occurred across donors. To decide whether each TCR beta V gene segment behaved as functional or pseudogenic, an earlier analysis of some 570 of the donors relied on high-throughput TCR beta sequencing. Alongside the repertoire data, information on donor age, sex, ethnicity and CMV serostatus was compiled. A later genetic analysis used genome-wide SNP genotypes for about 55% of the 666 donors, treating that subset as a discovery cohort. Every discovery cohort repertoire had been produced on one sequencing platform. Both class I and class II loci were covered by HLA typing, at four-digit resolution. Typing coverage differed by locus: A, B, C, DRB1 and DQB1 were typed in roughly 629-630 donors, DQA1 in roughly 510, DPA1 in around 600, and DPB1 in around 440. Roughly 5 DR-DQ haplotypes were treated as single units for association and clustering because of strong linkage in the cohort. On average, about 240,000 unique TCR beta nucleotide sequences were sequenced per donor among 398 genotyped donors of the cohort, with roughly 19% of those sequences being non-productive. On the study overall, not on this receptor specifically: Cytomegalovirus status was reported to be diagnosed by the classifier with high specificity and sensitivity in both the original and validation cohorts. A later analysis associated 16,951 TCR beta sequences with specific HLA alleles at a false discovery rate of 0.05. Compared with the approximately 700-donor mean, donors in an Asian-associated ancestry cluster had fewer N-insertions in productive TCRs, according to a later genetic analysis. A further reported finding was that TCR beta sequences accurately predicted the HLA-A and HLA-B alleles for most subjects in the first cohort. According to a later analysis, TCR association rates differed among HLA loci, with DRB1 alleles showing the most associated TCRs and HLA-C alleles showing the fewest. A cluster of highly shared sequence variants was judged likely to be a technical artifact of the sequencing pipeline. Because HLA typing was missing for some donors at each locus, association tests included only the typed subset. A few of the identified cytomegalovirus-associated TCR beta chains were confirmed in vitro to be specific for cytomegalovirus antigens. CMV serostatus was the only immune exposure information available for the cohort. Correlated functional status among segregating V segments might be attributable to linkage disequilibrium, but an unknown experimental factor could not be ruled out. Compared with equally common non-associated chains, HLA-associated TCR beta chains in a later analysis were more clonally expanded and had lower generation probabilities. A later genetic analysis associated a missense DCLRE1C variant with V-gene and J-gene trimming of TCR beta chains, and an independent cohort replicated the association. Some IMGT-functional V segments, including TRBV6-2 and TRBV6-3, could not be told apart with the 87-base-pair reads, so those segments were excluded. The authors suggested that the approach could potentially be generalized to other disease states and immunological phenotypes. This cohort had only TCR beta chains sequenced, and the lack of alpha or paired-chain data limited which features could be detected. An earlier analysis of 587 of the donors showed that most TCR beta V segments appeared in productive rearrangements either about 87% or about 30% of the time, which broadly matched IMGT annotations. A total of about 150 TCR beta chains were listed by the study as associated with cytomegalovirus. According to a later analysis, most CMV-associated TCR beta chains appeared to be HLA-restricted, and the HLA associations seemed to be driven largely by CMV exposure. Presence/absence analyses assumed roughly uniform sequencing depth across donors, an assumption that may not hold. According to a later analysis, parvovirus B19, influenza, CMV and Epstein-Barr virus appeared linked to several top co-occurrence clusters. Assigning TCR associations to individual alleles was difficult when HLA alleles, especially DR and DQ, strongly co-occurred. Across donors, most TCR sequences were observed very rarely, whereas some public TCRs were present in many individuals. Because counts were too low, around 17 rarely observed V segments, including chromosome 9 orphons, were left out of the earlier analysis of roughly 600 of the donors.

Preparation of the library involved the immunoSEQ multiplex PCR assay. The multiplex PCR relied on a mix of 60 forward primers for TCR Vbeta segments and 13 reverse primers for TCR Jbeta segments. The CDR3 region of rearranged TCR beta genes was amplified from genomic DNA by a multiplex PCR assay. The Illumina HiSeq System was used to sequence the amplified TCR beta libraries as 87-base-pair reads. The source study handled its data this way. A later analysis tallied 75 million to 85 million unique TCR beta chains across the 666 repertoires, and approximately 11 million of those chains were shared by two or more donors. Raw reads were error-corrected and collapsed into unique sequences with a nearest-neighbor algorithm that merged closely related sequences to remove PCR and sequencing errors. CDR3 sequences were aligned to IMGT reference sequences to assign V, D and J gene segments. Each retained sequence needed at least a six-nucleotide match to both a V gene segment and a J gene segment. A rearrangement counted as productive if the CDR3 had no stop codons and remained in frame with V and J, and every other rearrangement counted as non-productive. CDR3 was defined by IMGT convention, running from the second conserved V-encoded cysteine to the conserved J-encoded phenylalanine. Sequences without an unambiguous match to a single V gene segment were excluded from the earlier analysis of a few hundred of the donors. An earlier analysis of just under 600 of the donors called V segments functional above 56.7% productive rearrangements and segregating when the between-donor standard deviation exceeded 5%. To diagnose cytomegalovirus status from the catalog of TCR beta chain sequences, a statistical classification framework was built. In a later analysis, V and J genes were assigned by comparing TCR nucleotide sequences against IMGT/GENE-DB human TR gene sequences. The TCRdist pipeline was used in a later analysis to assign CDR3 sequences and most-parsimonious VDJ recombination scenarios. In a later analysis, each TCR beta chain was defined by its CDR3 amino acid sequence together with its V-gene family, and reads lacking a unique V-gene family were excluded. A later analysis removed 450 to 600 highly shared, low-generation-probability nucleotide sequences to deal with suspected cross-contamination and a sequencing artifact. In a later analysis, a clonal expansion index for each public chain was calculated from normalized within-repertoire ranks of inferred template counts. Generation probabilities in a later analysis came from a VDJ recombination model fitted to out-of-frame rearrangements, and those results were checked against IGoR. A later analysis scored TCR-TCR, TCR-HLA and TCR-CMV co-occurrence with hypergeometric tests, applying a repertoire-size bias correction to TCR pairs. A later analysis estimated false discovery rates by permuting HLA or CMV assignments 20 times. A later analysis grouped co-occurring TCRs with DBSCAN, adding TCRdist sequence similarity when clustering within HLA-allele-positive subsets. Repertoires with fewer than 30,000 or more than 120,000 public chains, plus five repertoires with anomalous nucleotide sharing, were excluded from co-occurrence clustering. What TCRdb holds here is the immuneACCESS table cut down to in-frame rearrangements. Part of the clones is not present; checked against another copy, under half of the missing clones reflect an unresolved V gene, and the others are unexplained. D and trimming come from the DNA, and the V and J calls and clone size come from that table. This sample gives under 150,000 clones in total; 75% to 85% of them show up just once. The top ten clonotypes cover roughly 0.99% of the sample.

Worth noting for this clone: No antigen is known for it. No clone much larger than this one lies a single base away; base qualities are absent.

The cohort comprised around 700 healthy bone marrow donors. At the time of sampling, all cohort members were nominally healthy, though unrecorded immune exposures were likely present. The donor tested CMV seronegative, placing the donor among the 300 to 450 seronegative members of the cohort. A peripheral blood sample was provided by each donor, and peripheral blood mononuclear cells were used for TCR beta sequencing. Genomic DNA extraction from the blood cell samples was performed with the Qiagen DNeasy Blood Extraction Kit. CDR1 is given as MNHEY and CDR2 as SMNVEV, both from the germline V gene (reference sequence). The CDR3 contains 18 residues, cysteine and phenylalanine counted. Of all the DNA, just the CDR3 is kept, 54 bases in frame from base 1. Trimming takes 5 bases off V and 9 bases off J; junction bases not matched to a gene: 17.

The sequenced sample consisted of PBMCs. This chain is built from TRBV27 and TRBJ2-1; TRBD2 agrees with 12 junctional bases. The clonotype originates from a male donor in good health and CMV-seronegative. The DNA sequence reads TGTGCCAGCAGTGCCGACCGCTGGGCTAGCGGGGGGGCCGGTGAGCAGTTCTTC. Translation gives CASSADRWASGGAGEQFF.